This record looks at one T cell receptor beta chain sequence and its context. Germline CDR1 and CDR2: PRHDT and FYEKMQ (reference sequence). The V gene lost 5 bases and the J gene lost 5 bases, with 9 bases spanning the gap. The CDR3 covers 12 residues. The data derive from a study of cytomegalovirus exposure and HLA in healthy donors. Vbeta (60) and Jbeta (13) primers were used in the PCR. Clones were read by immunoSEQ multiplex PCR, and TCRdb kept only the in-frame ones, dropping some. This sample yields roughly 160,000 clones, of which approximately 85% are seen a single time; about 2.5% belongs to the top ten.

This receptor was identified in a man aged 25 to 40 in good health and CMV-seropositive. This chain connects TRBV13 to TRBJ2-5, with D hard to call. The sample comprised PBMCs. As DNA, the CDR3 is TGTGCCAGCAGCCCCCCGCGGGAGACCCAGTACTTC. Protein: CASSPPRETQYF. Together with reference TRBV13 and TRBJ2-5, the CDR3 gives the full variable domain: AAGVIQSPRHLIKEKRETATLKCYPIPRHDTVYWYQQGPGQDPQFLISFYEKMQSDKGSIPDRFSAQQFSDYHSELNMSSLELGDSALYFCASSPPRETQYFGPGTRLLVL.